The clone carrying this T cell receptor beta chain was seen once. The germline CDR1 and CDR2 sequences are SGHRS and YFSETQ. V was clipped by 0 bases and J by 0 bases; unmatched bases: 7. The CDR3 has 17 residues. These data are taken from a study of blood T cell repertoires in COVID-19. The data were produced by immunoSEQ multiplex PCR, yet TCRdb's version contains in-frame clones alone and is incomplete. The sample carries a few hundred thousand clones, 70% to 90% recorded once. The receptor was isolated from a man aged 18 to 35 who had recovered from COVID-19. The V gene is TRBV5-1, the J gene TRBJ2-3, with 7 bases identical to TRBD2. Sequenced input: peripheral blood. The CDR3 here is CASSLARQRGSTDTQYF. The CDR3 coding sequence is TGCGCCAGCAGCTTGGCCCGACAGCGGGGAAGCACAGATACGCAGTATTTT. The full variable domain, with the rest looked up from reference TRBV5-1 and TRBJ2-3, is KAGVTQTPRYLIKTRGQQVTLSCSPISGHRSVSWYQQTPGQGLQFLFEYFSETQRNKGNFPGRFSGRQFSNSRSEMNVSTLELGDSALYLCASSLARQRGSTDTQYFGPGTRLTVL.